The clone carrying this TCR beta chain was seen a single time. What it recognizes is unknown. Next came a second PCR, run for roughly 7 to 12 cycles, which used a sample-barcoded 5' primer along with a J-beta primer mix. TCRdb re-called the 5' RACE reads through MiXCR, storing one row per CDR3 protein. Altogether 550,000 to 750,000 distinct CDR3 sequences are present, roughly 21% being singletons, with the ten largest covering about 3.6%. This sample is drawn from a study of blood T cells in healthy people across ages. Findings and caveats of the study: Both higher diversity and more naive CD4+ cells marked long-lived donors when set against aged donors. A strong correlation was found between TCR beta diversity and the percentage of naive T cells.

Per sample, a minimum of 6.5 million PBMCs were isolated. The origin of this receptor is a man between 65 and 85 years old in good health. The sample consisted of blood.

In nucleotides, the CDR3 is TGTGCCAGCAGTGCCGAAGGCGGGACAGGGGCTTTGGGGTACGGCTACACCTTC. Translation gives CASSAEGGTGALGYGYTF. The chain combines TRBV25-1 with TRBJ1-2; TRBD1 matches 10 bases. From germline, CDR1 is MGHDK and CDR2 SYGVNS. This CDR3 is built from 18 residues. The V segment lost 4 bases and the J segment 8 bases; nucleotides outside the gene matches: 19.